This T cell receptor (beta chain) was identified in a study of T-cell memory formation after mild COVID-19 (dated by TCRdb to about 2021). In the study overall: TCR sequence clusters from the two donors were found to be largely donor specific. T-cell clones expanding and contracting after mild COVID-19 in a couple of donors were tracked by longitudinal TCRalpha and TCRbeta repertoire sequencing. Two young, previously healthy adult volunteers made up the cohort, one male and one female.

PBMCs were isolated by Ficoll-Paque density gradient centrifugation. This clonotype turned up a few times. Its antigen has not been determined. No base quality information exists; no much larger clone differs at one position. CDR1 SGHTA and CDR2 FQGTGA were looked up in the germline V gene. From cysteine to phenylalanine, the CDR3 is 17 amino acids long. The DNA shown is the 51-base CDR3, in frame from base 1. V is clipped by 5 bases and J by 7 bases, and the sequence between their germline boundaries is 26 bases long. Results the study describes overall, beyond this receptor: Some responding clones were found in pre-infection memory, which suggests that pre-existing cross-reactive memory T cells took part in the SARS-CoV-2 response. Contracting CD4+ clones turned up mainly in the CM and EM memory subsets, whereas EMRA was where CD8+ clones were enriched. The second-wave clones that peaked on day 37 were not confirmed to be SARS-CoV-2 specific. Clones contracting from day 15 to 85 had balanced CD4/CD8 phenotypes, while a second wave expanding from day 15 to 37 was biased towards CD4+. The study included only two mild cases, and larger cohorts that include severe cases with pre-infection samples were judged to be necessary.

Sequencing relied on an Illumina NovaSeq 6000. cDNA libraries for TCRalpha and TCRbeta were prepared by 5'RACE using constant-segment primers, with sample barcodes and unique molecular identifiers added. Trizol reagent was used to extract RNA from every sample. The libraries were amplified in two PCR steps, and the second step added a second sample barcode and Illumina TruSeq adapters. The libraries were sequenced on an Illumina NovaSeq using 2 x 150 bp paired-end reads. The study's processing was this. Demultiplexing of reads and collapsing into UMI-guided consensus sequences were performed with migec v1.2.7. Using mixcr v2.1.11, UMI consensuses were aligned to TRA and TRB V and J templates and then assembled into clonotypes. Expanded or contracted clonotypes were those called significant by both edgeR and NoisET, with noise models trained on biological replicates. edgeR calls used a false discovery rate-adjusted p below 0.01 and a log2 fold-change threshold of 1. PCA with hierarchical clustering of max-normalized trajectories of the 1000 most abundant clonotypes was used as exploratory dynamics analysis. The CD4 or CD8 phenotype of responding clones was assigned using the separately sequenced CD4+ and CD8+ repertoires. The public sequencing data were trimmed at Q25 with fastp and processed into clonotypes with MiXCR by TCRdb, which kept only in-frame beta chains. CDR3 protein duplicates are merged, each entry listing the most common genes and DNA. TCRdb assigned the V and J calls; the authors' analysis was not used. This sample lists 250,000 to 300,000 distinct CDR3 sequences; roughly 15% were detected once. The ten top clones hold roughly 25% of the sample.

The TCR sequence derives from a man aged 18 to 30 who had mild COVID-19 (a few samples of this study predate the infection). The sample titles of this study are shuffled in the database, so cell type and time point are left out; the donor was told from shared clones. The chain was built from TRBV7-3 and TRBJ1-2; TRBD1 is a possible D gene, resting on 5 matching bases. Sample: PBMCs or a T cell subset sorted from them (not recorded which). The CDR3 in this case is CASSQHRPDGAPGGYTF. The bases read TGTGCCAGCAGCCAACACCGCCCCGACGGGGCCCCCGGTGGCTACACCTTC.